This T cell receptor (beta chain) was obtained from a study of blood T cell repertoires in COVID-19. Overall study: In each case, the material was cDNA or gDNA derived from T cells, B-cell-depleted T cells, or PBMCs.

The V gene's germline CDR1 is SEHNR and CDR2 FQNEAQ (reference sequence). The CDR3 contains 15 residues. V trimming: 5 bases; J trimming: 6 bases; junction bases outside the gene matches: 11. Per the study methods: Nucleated cell counts were estimated from reference gene primer amplification. The method was immunoSEQ multiplex PCR; TCRdb's version includes in-frame clones alone and lacks a portion of them. V and J calls and clone size are as listed in that table; D and trimming were resolved from the DNA. The data contain more than 250,000 clones, around 84% of them singletons. Across 20 to 25 US areas, participants ranged in age from about 18 to 100 years. Contact with a PCR-confirmed or clinician-diagnosed COVID-19 case occurred within 2 weeks of entry.

The source of this sequence is a man aged 40-49 years who had been exposed to COVID-19. This chain links TRBV7-9 with TRBJ2-3, with 7 nucleotides matching TRBD2. Sequences were obtained from PBMCs or T cells enriched from blood (not recorded which). The CDR3 bases are TGTGCCAGCAGCCTCCGGGAGGCCCCGCGGGATACGCAGTATTTT. Translating gives CASSLREAPRDTQYF.